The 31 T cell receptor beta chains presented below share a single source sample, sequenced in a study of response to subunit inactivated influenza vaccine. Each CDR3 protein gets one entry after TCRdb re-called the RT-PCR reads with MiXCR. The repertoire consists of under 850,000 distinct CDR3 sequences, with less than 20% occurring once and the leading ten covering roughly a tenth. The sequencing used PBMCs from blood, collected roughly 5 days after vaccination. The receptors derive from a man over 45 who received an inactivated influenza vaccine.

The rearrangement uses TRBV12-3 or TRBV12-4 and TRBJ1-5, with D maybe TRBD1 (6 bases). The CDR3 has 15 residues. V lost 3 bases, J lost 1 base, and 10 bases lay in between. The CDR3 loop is CASSFGGASNQPQHF. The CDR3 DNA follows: TGTGCCAGCAGTTTCGGGGGCGCGAGCAATCAGCCCCAGCATTTT.

DNA of the CDR3: TGTGCCAGCTCACCAACTCGGGGCCTAATCTCCTACGAGCAGTACTTC. Translation gives CASSPTRGLISYEQYF. The gene calls are TRBV18 and TRBJ2-7; either TRBD1 or TRBD2 may supply D (5 bases each). This CDR3 has 16 residues. Germline V gene lookup returns CDR1 KGHSH and CDR2 LQKENI. The ends were cut back, 2 bases at V and 0 bases at J, with 14 bases in the middle.

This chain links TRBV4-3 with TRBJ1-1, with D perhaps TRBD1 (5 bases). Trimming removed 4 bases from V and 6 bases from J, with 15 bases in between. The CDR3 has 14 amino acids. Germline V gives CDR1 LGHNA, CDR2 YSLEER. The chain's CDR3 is CASSLRGTASEAFF. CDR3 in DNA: TGCGCCAGCAGCCTCCGGGGGACGGCTTCTGAAGCTTTCTTT.

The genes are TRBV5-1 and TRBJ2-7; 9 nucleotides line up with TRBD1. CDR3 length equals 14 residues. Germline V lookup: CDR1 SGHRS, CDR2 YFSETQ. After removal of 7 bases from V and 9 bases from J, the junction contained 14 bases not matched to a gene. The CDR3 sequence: CASGTGTGSSRQYF. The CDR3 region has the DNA TGCGCCAGCGGCACCGGGACAGGGTCATCTAGGCAGTACTTC.

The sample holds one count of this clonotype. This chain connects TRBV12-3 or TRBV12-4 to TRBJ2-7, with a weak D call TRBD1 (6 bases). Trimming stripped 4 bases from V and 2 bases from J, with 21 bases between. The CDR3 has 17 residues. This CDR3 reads CASSWTASKTKAYEQYF. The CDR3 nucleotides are TGTGCCAGCAGTTGGACAGCTTCGAAGACTAAAGCCTACGAGCAGTACTTC.

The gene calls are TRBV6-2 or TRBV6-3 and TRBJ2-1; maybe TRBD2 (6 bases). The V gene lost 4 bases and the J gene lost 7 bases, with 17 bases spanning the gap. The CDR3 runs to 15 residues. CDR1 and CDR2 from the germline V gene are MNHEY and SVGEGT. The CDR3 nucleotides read TGTGCCAGCAGTTTCGGCGGGACCGCGGGGAATGAGCAGTTCTTC. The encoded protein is CASSFGGTAGNEQFF.

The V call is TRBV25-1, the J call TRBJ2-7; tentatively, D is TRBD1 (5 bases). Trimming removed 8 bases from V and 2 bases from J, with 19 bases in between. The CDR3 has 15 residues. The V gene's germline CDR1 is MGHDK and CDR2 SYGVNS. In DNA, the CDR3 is TGTGCCAGCGCTACAGTAGGGGCTCCTACCTACGAGCAGTACTTC. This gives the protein CASATVGAPTYEQYF.

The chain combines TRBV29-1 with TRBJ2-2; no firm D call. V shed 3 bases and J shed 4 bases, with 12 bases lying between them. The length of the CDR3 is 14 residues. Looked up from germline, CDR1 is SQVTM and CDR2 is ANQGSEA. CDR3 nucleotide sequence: TGCAGCGTTGATCGAGGTTCGAGCACCGGGGAGCTGTTTTTT. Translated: CSVDRGSSTGELFF.

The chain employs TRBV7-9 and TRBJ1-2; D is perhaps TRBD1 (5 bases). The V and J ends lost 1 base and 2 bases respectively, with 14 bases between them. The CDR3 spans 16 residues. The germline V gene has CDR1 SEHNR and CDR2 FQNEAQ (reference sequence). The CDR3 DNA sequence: TGTGCCAGCAGCTTAGAATTTAGGGGCGGCAACTATGGCTACACCTTC. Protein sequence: CASSLEFRGGNYGYTF.

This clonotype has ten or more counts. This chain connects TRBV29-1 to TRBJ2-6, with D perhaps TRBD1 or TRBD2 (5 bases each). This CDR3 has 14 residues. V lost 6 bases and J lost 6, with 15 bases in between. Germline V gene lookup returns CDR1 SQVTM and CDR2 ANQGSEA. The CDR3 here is CSVSDGTAANVLTF. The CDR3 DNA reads TGCAGCGTGTCGGACGGGACCGCGGCCAACGTCCTGACTTTC.

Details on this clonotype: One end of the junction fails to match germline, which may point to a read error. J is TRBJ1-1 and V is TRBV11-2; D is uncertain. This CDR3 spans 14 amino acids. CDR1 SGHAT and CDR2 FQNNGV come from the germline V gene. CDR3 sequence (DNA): TGTGCCAGCAGCTTGACTGAATTGAATACTGAAGCTTTCTTT. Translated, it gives CASSLTELNTEAFF.

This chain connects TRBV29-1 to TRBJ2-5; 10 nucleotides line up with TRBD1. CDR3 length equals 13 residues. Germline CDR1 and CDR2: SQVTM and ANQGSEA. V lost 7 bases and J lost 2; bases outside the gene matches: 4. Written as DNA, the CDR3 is TGCAGCGCCTCGGACAGGGGGCAAGAGACCCAGTACTTC. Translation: CSASDRGQETQYF.

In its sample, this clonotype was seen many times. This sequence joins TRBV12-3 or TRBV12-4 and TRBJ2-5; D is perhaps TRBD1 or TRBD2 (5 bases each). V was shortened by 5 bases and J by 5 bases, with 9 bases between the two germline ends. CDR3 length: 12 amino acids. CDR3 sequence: CASSGTFETQYF. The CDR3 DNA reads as TGTGCCAGCAGTGGGACGTTCGAGACCCAGTACTTC.

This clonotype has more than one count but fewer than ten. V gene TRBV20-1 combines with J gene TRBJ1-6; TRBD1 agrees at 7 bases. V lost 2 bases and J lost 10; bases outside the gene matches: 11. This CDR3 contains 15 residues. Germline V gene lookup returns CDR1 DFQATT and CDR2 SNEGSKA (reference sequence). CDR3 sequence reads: CSARSQGGKGSPLHF. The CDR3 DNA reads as TGCAGTGCTAGATCGCAGGGGGGGAAGGGGTCACCCCTCCACTTT.

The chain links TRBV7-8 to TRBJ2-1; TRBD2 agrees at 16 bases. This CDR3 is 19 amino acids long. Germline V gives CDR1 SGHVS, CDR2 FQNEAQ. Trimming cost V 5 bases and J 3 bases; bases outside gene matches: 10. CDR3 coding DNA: TGTGCCAGCAGCGACCCCGGGACTAGCGGGAGGGGACTCTACAATGAGCAGTTCTTC. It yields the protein CASSDPGTSGRGLYNEQFF.

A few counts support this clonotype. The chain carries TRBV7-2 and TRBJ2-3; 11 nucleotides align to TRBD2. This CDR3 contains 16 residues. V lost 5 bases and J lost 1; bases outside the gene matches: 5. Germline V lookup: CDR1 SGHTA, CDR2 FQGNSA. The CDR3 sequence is CASSQRGLAGTDTQYF. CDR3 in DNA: TGTGCCAGCAGCCAAAGGGGACTAGCGGGCACAGATACGCAGTATTTT.

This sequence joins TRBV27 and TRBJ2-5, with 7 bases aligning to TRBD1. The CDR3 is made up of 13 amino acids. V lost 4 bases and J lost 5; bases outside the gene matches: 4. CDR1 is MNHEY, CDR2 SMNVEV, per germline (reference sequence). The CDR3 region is CASSWGQSETQYF. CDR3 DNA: TGTGCCAGCAGTTGGGGACAGTCCGAGACCCAGTACTTC.

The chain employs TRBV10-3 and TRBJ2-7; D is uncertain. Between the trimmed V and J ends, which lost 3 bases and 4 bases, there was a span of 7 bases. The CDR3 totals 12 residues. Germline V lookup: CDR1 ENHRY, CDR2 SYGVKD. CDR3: CAISEQAYEQYF. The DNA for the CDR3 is TGTGCCATCAGTGAACAAGCTTACGAGCAGTACTTC.

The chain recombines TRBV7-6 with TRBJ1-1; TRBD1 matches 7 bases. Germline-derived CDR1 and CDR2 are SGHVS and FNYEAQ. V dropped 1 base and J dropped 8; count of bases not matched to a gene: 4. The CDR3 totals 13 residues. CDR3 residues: CASSLETGTEAFF. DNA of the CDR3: TGTGCCAGCAGCTTAGAGACAGGGACCGAAGCTTTCTTT.

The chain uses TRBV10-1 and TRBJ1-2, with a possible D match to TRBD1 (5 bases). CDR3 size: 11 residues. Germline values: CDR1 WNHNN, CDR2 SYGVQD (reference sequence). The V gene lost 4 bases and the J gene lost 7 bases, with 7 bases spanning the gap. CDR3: CASSGQSGYTF. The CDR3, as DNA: TGCGCCAGCAGTGGACAGTCTGGCTACACCTTC.

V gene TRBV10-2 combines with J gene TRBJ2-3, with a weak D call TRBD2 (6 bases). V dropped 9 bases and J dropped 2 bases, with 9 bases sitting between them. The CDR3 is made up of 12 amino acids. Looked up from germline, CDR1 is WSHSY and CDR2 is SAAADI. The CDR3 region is CASSGHTDTQYF. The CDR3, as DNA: TGCGCCAGTAGCGGACACACAGATACGCAGTATTTT.

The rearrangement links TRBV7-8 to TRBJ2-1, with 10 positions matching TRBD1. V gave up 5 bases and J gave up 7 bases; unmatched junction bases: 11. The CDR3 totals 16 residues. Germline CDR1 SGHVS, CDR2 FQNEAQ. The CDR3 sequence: CASSHRDRGLGNEQFF. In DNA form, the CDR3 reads TGTGCCAGCAGCCACCGAGACAGGGGGCTCGGAAATGAGCAGTTCTTC.

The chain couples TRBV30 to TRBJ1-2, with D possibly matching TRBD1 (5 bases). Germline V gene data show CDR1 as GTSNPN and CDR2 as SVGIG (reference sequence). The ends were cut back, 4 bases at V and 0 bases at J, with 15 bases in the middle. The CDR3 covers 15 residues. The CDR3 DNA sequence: TGTGCCTGGACCTATGGGACGGCATCTAACTATGGCTACACCTTC. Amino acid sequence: CAWTYGTASNYGYTF.

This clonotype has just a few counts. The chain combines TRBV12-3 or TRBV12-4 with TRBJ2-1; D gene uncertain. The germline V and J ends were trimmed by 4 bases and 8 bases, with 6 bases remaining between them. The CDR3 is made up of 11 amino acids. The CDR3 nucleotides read TGTGCCAGCAGTTGGTCCGATGAGCAGTTCTTC. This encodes CASSWSDEQFF.

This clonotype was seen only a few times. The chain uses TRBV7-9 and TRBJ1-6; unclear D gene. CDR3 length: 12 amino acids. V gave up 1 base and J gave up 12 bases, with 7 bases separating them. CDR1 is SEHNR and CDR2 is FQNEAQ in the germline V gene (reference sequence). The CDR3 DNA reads TGTGCCAGCAGCTTAGAGCGGGGACCCCTCCACTTT. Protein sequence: CASSLERGPLHF.

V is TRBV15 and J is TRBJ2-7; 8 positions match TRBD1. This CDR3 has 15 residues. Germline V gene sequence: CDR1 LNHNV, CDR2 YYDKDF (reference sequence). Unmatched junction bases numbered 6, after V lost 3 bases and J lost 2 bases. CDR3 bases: TGTGCCACCAGCAGGAGACAGGGGTTAGCCTACGAGCAGTACTTC. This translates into CATSRRQGLAYEQYF.

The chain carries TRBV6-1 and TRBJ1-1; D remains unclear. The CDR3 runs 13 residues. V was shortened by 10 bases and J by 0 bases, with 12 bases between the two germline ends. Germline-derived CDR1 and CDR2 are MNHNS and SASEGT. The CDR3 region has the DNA TGTGCCACCAGGTCAGGCATGAACACTGAAGCTTTCTTT. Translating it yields CATRSGMNTEAFF.

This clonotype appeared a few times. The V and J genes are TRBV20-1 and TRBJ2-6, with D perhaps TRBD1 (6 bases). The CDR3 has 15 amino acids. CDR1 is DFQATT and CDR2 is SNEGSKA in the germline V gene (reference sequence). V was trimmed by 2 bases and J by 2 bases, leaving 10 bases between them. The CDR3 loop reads CSARSGDPGANVLTF. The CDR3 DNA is TGCAGTGCTAGATCAGGGGACCCTGGGGCCAACGTCCTGACTTTC.

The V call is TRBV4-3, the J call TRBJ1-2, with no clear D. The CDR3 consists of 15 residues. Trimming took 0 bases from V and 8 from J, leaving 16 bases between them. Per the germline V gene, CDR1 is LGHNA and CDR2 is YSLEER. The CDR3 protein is CASSQDLRKTYGYTF. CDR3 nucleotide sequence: TGCGCCAGCAGCCAAGATCTACGGAAGACTTACGGCTACACCTTC.

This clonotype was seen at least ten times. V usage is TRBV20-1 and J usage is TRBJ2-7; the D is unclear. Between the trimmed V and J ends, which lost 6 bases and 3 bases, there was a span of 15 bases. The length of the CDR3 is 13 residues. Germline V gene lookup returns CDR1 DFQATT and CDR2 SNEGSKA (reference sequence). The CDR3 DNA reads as TGCAGTGCCGCGGAACCCAGCCGCTACGAGCAGTACTTC. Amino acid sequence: CSAAEPSRYEQYF.

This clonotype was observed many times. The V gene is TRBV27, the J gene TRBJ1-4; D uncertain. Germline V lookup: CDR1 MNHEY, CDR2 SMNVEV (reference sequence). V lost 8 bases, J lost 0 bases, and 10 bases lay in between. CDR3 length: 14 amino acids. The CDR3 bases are TGTGCCAGCGGGAGGATCGCAACTAATGAAAAACTGTTTTTT. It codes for CASGRIATNEKLFF.